Listed below are T cell receptor beta chains from one sample, sequenced in a study of control samples from healthy donors and cancer patients. The method was immunoSEQ multiplex PCR; TCRdb's version includes in-frame clones alone and lacks a portion of them. Seen here are tens of thousands of clones, 70% to 85% observed once, and the top ten hold around 40%. Sequencing used PBMCs. The receptors derive from a man between 65 and 80 years old with lung cancer. Each CDR3 is given with its conserved first and last residue. The order of the fields is V gene, clone size, J gene, D gene, CDR3 DNA, CDR3 protein. A D gene is named only where the DNA matches it firmly. Rows give clone size only sometimes, using once, few, many, or a class for an expanded clone.

>TRBV3-1/TRBV3-2|.|TRBJ1-3|TRBD1
TGTGCCAGCAGCGACTGGACAGGGGGAAACTCTGGAAACACCATATATTTT
CASSDWTGGNSGNTIYF
>TRBV6-2/TRBV6-3|.|TRBJ2-7|TRBD2
TGTGCCAGCAGTTACGGGAGGACTAGTATTCGCGAGCAGTACTTC
CASSYGRTSIREQYF
>TRBV3-1/TRBV3-2|.|TRBJ2-5|.
TGTGCCAGCAGCCAAGTTACGGCCAGGGCCCAGTACTTC
CASSQVTARAQYF
>TRBV9|.|TRBJ2-3|TRBD2
TGTGCCAGCAGTGATAGCGGGGGGGCATTAGATACGCAGTATTTT
CASSDSGGALDTQYF
>TRBV11-2|.|TRBJ2-2|.
TGTGCCAGCAGCTTATCGAACACCGGGGAGCTGTTTTTT
CASSLSNTGELFF
>TRBV11-2|.|TRBJ2-7|.
TGTGCCAGCAGCTCTTGGACAGCCCCCTACGAGCAGTACTTC
CASSSWTAPYEQYF
>TRBV5-1|.|TRBJ2-4|.
TGCGCCAGCAGCTTGGTAGGACTAGCCAAAAACATTCAGTACTTC
CASSLVGLAKNIQYF
>TRBV2|.|TRBJ2-1|.
TGTGCCAGCAGGAAGACTACGGCCTACAATGAGCAGTTCTTC
CASRKTTAYNEQFF
>TRBV5-4|.|TRBJ2-1|TRBD1
TGTGCCAGCAGCGACAGGGGGCGGGATGAGCAGTTCTTC
CASSDRGRDEQFF
>TRBV7-6|.|TRBJ2-1|.
TGTGCCAGCAGCTTCTCGAGCTCCTACAATGAGCAGTTCTTC
CASSFSSSYNEQFF
>TRBV4-2|.|TRBJ2-3|TRBD2
TGTGCCAGCAGCCAAGGGCGGGGGGAGAACACAGATACGCAGTATTTT
CASSQGRGENTDTQYF
>TRBV6-5|.|TRBJ2-7|.
TGTGCCAGCAGCCAAGAAGGATACGAGCAGTACTTC
CASSQEGYEQYF
>TRBV27|once|TRBJ1-5|.
TGTGCCAGCAGTTTCGAAACAGTATTAAGTCCAGGTGAACCCAATCAGCCCCAGCATTTT
CASSFETVLSPGEPNQPQHF
>TRBV3-1/TRBV3-2|.|TRBJ2-7|.
TGTGCCAGCAGCCCCTCCAGGCTAGGTAGCGAGCAGTACTTC
CASSPSRLGSEQYF
>TRBV27|few|TRBJ2-7|.
TGTGCCAGCAGTTTATCTTGGGACTTCCGACCCTACGAGCAGTACTTC
CASSLSWDFRPYEQYF
>TRBV3-1/TRBV3-2|once|TRBJ2-7|TRBD2
TGTGCCAGCAGCCAAGCTGCGGGGGAGGCCTACGAGCAGTACTTC
CASSQAAGEAYEQYF
>TRBV5-1|once|TRBJ1-4|.
TGCGCCAGCAGCTTGGGTGGGACGAGTCCGAATGAAAAACTGTTTTTT
CASSLGGTSPNEKLFF
>TRBV4-3|.|TRBJ2-1|.
TGCGCCAGCAGCCAAGAGGCAGGGACCGCTTCCTACAATGAGCAGTTCTTC
CASSQEAGTASYNEQFF
>TRBV7-3|.|TRBJ1-1|TRBD1
TGTGCCAGCAGCTTAATAAGGGAGACAGGGGAAGCTTTCTTT
CASSLIRETGEAFF
>TRBV25-1|.|TRBJ2-2|.
TGTGCCAGCGGGAAACAGGGGAACACCGGGGAGCTGTTTTTT
CASGKQGNTGELFF
>TRBV25-1|once|TRBJ1-5|.
TGTGCCGGAAAAATTACAGGGTCCAATAGCAATCAGCCCCAGCATTTT
CAGKITGSNSNQPQHF
>TRBV27|.|TRBJ1-1|.
TGTGCCAGCAGTTCGGGGAGGGGCACTGAAGCTTTCTTT
CASSSGRGTEAFF
>TRBV5-4|.|TRBJ2-3|.
TGTGCCAGCAGCTTGTATGGCACAGATACGCAGTATTTT
CASSLYGTDTQYF